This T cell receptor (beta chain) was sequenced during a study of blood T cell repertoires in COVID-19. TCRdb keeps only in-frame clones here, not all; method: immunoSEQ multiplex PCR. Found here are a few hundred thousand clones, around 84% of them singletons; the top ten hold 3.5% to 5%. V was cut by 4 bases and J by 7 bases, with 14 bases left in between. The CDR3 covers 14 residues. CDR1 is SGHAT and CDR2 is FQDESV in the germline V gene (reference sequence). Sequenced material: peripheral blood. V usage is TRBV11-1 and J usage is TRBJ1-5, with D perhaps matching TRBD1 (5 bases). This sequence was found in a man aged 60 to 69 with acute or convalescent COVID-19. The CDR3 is CASSSGHVKQPQHF. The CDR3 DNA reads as TGTGCCAGCAGCTCTGGACATGTAAAGCAGCCCCAGCATTTT.